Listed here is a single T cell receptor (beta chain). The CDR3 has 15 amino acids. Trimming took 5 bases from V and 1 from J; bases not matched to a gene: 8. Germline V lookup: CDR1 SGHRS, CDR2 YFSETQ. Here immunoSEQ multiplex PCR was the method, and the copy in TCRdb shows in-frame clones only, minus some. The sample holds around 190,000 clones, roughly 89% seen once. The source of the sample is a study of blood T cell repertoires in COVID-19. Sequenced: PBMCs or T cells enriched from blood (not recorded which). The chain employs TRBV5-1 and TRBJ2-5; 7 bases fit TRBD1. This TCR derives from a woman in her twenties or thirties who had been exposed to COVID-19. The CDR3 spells CASSTAGGGQETQYF. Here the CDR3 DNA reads TGCGCCAGCAGTACCGCAGGGGGTGGCCAAGAGACCCAGTACTTC.